This record covers a single TCR beta chain. Its antigen remains unknown. This entry comes from a study of lymphopenia after photon versus proton radiotherapy. Findings of the study overall: Only patients who died were analyzed for survival; proton advantage is unproven.

The protocol was immunoSEQ multiplex PCR, while the TCRdb copy is restricted to in-frame clones and leaves out a portion. The sample has roughly 58,000 clones, around 90% seen once. The germline V gene encodes CDR1 SGHRS and CDR2 YFSETQ. The CDR3 runs 14 residues. V was shortened by 0 bases and J by 10 bases, with 16 bases between the two germline ends. The sequence derives from an elderly man with esophageal cancer. Sequenced here: peripheral blood, sampled from a patient treated with proton-based radiotherapy. The V gene is TRBV5-1, the J gene TRBJ1-1; a possible D gene is TRBD1 (6 bases). The CDR3, as DNA: TGCGCCAGCAGCTTGGGGGGGGGCCGAGAGGTAGCTTTCTTT. Translation: CASSLGGGREVAFF.